Given below is one T cell receptor beta chain in context. No antigen is known for it. The CDR3 sequence is 16 residues long. Unmatched junction bases numbered 7, after V lost 0 bases and J lost 5 bases. CDR1 is SGDLS and CDR2 is YYNGEE in the germline V gene. The data were obtained in a study of cytomegalovirus exposure and HLA in healthy donors. The donors were in the roughly 110-subject validation cohort; that cohort was separate from the 666-subject first cohort. Sequencing was performed with immunoSEQ multiplex PCR; in TCRdb, only in-frame clones are kept and a portion is missing. The table lists fewer than 250,000 clones, around nine tenths of them singletons, with around 2.6% in the top ten. The study's findings and limits: Later, an analysis found that TCR clusters from the first cohort tended to co-occur in the 120 or so validation repertoires. The investigators catalogued 150 or so TCR beta chains as cytomegalovirus-associated. As was reported, the classifier diagnosed cytomegalovirus status with high specificity and sensitivity.

This receptor was taken from a man between 18 and 35 years old in good health and CMV-seronegative. V gene TRBV9 combines with J gene TRBJ2-7; the match to TRBD2 covers 11 bases. The sequenced material came from PBMCs. The CDR3 sequence is CASSVGTSGSSDEQYF. The CDR3 nucleotides are TGTGCCAGCAGCGTAGGAACTAGCGGGAGTTCCGACGAGCAGTACTTC.